This T cell receptor beta chain was identified during a study of shared clonotypes between healthy human individuals. Produced via immunoSEQ multiplex PCR; TCRdb's table is partial and in-frame only. The sample consists of around 1.9 million clones, 90% to 95% of them appearing once. This CDR3 has 13 amino acids. The germline CDR1 and CDR2 sequences are SGHVS and FQNEAQ. V was clipped by 8 bases and J by 4 bases, with 15 bases between them. The naive CD8 subset, CD45RO-negative cells positively selected for CCR7, excluded terminally differentiated effector memory CD45RA+ cells. The gene calls are TRBV7-8 and TRBJ2-7; D is perhaps TRBD1 (5 bases). The sequencing input was naive CD8+ T cells from PBMCs. The TCR originated in a man between 18 and 29 years old in good health. Some clones in this sample may be carry-over from other donors' samples. CDR3: CASGTGPRYEQYF. The CDR3 DNA is TGTGCCAGCGGTACAGGCCCGAGATACGAGCAGTACTTC.